This entry concerns a single T cell receptor (beta chain). Antigen: not known. A second PCR of 7 to 11 cycles used a sample-barcoded 5' primer and a J-beta primer mix. Unique molecular identifiers of 12 random nucleotides labeled each cDNA. The yield of each sample was at least 2.5 million CDR3-containing paired-end reads. TCRdb recomputed calls from the 5' RACE reads with MiXCR, one row per CDR3 protein. Among hundreds of thousands of distinct CDR3 sequences listed, around 62% were seen once. From germline, CDR1 is SGHAT and CDR2 FQNNGV. V lost 3 bases and J 13 bases, leaving 25 bases between the germline ends. The length of the CDR3 is 16 residues. This specimen comes from a study of blood T cells in healthy people across ages. Study conclusions and caveats: One million T cells yielded diversity estimates that were considered underestimates.

This rearrangement joins TRBV11-2 to TRBJ2-4; D gene unclear. This clonotype originated in a man aged 30-40 years in good health. Sequencing was performed on blood. CDR3 sequence: CASSLSGFPSYNEQYF. The CDR3 DNA is TGTGCCAGCAGCTTGTCCGGGTTCCCCTCCTACAATGAGCAGTACTTC.